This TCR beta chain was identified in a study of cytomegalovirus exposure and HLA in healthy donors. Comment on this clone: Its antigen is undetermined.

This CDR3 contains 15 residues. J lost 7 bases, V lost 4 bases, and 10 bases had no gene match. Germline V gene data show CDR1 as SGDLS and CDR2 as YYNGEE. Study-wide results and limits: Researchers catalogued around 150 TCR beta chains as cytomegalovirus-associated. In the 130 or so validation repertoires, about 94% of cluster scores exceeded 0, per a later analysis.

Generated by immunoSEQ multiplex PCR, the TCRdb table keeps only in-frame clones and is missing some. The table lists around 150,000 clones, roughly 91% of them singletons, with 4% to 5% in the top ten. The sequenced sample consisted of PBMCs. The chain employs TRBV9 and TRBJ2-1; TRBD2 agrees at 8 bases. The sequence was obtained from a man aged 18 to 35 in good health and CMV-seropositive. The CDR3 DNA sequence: TGTGCCAGCAGCATTGTGCCGGGAGGGCTTAATGAGCAGTTCTTC. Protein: CASSIVPGGLNEQFF.